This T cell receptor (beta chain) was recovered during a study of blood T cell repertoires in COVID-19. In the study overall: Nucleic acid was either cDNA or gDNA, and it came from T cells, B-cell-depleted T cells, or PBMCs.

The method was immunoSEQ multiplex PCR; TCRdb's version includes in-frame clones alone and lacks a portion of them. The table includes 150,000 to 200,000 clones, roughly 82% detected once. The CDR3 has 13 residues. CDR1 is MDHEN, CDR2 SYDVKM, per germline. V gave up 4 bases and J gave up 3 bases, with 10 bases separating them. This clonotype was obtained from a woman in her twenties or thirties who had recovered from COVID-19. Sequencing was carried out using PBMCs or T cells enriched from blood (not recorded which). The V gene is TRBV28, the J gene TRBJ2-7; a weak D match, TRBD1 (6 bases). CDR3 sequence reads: CASSSMDSYEQYF. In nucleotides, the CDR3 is TGTGCCAGCAGTTCCATGGACAGCTACGAGCAGTACTTC.